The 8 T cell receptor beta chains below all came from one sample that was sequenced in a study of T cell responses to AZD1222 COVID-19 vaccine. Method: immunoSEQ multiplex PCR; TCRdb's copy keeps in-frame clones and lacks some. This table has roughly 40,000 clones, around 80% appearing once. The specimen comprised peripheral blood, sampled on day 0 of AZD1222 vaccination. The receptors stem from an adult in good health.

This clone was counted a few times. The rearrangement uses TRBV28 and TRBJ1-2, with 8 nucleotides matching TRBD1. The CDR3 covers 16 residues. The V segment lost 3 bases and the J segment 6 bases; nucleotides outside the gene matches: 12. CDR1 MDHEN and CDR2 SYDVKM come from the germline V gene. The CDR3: CASSLVYDRGSDGYTF. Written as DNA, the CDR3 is TGTGCCAGCAGTTTGGTTTACGACAGGGGATCCGATGGCTACACCTTC.

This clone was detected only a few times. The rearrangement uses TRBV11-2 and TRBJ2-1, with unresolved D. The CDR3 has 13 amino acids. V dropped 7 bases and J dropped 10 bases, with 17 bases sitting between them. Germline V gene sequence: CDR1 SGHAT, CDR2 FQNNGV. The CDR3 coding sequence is TGTGCCAGCACCCGGGTCCCCTTCCCCGAGCAGTTCTTC. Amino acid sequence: CASTRVPFPEQFF.

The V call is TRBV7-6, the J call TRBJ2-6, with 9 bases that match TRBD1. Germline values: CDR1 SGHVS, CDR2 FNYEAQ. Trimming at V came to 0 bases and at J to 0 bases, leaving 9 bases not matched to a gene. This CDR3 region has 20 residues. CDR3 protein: CASSLARTGGFDSGANVLTF. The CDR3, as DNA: TGTGCCAGCAGCTTAGCGCGAACAGGGGGCTTCGACTCTGGGGCCAACGTCCTGACTTTC.

CDR3 residues: CASRDVSGANVLTF. The CDR3 nucleotides read TGTGCCAGCAGGGATGTGTCTGGGGCCAACGTCCTGACTTTC. This chain connects TRBV27 to TRBJ2-6; D call uncertain. Germline V gene sequence: CDR1 MNHEY, CDR2 SMNVEV (reference sequence). The CDR3 totals 14 residues. V lost 6 bases and J lost 1, with 7 bases in between.

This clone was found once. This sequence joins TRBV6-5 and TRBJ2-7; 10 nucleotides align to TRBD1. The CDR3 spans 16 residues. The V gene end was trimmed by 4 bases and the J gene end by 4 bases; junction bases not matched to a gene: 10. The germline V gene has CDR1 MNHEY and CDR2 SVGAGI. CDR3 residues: CASSSPRDRGTYEQYF. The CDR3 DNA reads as TGTGCCAGCAGTTCCCCCCGGGACAGGGGAACGTACGAGCAGTACTTC.

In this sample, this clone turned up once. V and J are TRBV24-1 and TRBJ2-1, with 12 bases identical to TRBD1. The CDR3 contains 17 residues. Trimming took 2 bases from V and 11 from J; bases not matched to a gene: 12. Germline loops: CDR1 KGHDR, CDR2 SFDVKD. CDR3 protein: CATSDSRSGTGGVKQFF. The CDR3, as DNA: TGTGCCACCAGTGATTCCCGTTCTGGGACAGGGGGCGTGAAGCAGTTCTTC.

Here the CDR3 DNA reads TGTGCCAGCAGTTACGGGGACAGTACTAATGAAAAACTGTTTTTT. Translating gives CASSYGDSTNEKLFF. J is TRBJ1-4 and V is TRBV6-5; 7 bases match TRBD1. The CDR3 totals 15 residues. With V trimmed by 2 bases and J by 2 bases, 2 bases remained unmatched. CDR1 and CDR2 (germline): MNHEY, SVGAGI.

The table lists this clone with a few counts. CDR3 DNA: TGCGCCAGCAGCTTGTGGGGACAGGGGGACCAAGAGACCCAGTACTTC. This translates into CASSLWGQGDQETQYF. This chain uses TRBV5-1 with TRBJ2-5; 11 nucleotides match TRBD1. V gave up 1 base and J gave up 0 bases; unmatched junction bases: 2. From germline, CDR1 is SGHRS and CDR2 YFSETQ. CDR3 length: 16 residues.